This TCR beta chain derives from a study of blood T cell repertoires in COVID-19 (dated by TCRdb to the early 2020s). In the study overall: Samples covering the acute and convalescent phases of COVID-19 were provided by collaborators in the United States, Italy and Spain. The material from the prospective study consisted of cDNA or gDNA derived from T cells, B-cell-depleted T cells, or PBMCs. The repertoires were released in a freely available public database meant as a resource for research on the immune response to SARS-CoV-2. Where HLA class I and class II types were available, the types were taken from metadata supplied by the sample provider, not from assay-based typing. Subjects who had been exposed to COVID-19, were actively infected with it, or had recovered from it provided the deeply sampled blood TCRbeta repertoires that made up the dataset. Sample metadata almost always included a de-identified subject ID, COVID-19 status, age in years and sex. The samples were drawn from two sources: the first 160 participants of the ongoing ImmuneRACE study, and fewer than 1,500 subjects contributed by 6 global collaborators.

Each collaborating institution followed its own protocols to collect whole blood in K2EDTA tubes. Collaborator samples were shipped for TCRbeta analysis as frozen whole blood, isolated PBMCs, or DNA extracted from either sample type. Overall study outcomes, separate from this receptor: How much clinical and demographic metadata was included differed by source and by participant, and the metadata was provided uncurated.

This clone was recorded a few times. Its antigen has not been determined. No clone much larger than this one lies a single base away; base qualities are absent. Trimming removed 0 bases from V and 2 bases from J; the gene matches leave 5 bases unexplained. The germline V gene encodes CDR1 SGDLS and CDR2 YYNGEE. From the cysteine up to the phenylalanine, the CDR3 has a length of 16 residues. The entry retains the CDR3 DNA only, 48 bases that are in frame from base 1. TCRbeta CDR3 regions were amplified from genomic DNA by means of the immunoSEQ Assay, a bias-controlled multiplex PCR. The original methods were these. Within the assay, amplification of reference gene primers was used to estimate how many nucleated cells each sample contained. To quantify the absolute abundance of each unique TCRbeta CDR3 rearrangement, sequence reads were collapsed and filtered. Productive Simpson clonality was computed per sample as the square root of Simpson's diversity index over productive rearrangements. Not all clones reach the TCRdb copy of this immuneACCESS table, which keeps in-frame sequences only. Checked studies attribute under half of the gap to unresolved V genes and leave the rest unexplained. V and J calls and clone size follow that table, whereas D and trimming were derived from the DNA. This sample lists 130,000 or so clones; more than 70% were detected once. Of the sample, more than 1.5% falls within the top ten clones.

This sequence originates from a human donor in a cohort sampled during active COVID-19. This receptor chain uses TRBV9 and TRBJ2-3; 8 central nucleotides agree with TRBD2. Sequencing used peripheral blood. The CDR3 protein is CASSVESGGVTDTQYF. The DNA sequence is TGTGCCAGCAGCGTAGAAAGCGGGGGTGTCACAGATACGCAGTATTTT.